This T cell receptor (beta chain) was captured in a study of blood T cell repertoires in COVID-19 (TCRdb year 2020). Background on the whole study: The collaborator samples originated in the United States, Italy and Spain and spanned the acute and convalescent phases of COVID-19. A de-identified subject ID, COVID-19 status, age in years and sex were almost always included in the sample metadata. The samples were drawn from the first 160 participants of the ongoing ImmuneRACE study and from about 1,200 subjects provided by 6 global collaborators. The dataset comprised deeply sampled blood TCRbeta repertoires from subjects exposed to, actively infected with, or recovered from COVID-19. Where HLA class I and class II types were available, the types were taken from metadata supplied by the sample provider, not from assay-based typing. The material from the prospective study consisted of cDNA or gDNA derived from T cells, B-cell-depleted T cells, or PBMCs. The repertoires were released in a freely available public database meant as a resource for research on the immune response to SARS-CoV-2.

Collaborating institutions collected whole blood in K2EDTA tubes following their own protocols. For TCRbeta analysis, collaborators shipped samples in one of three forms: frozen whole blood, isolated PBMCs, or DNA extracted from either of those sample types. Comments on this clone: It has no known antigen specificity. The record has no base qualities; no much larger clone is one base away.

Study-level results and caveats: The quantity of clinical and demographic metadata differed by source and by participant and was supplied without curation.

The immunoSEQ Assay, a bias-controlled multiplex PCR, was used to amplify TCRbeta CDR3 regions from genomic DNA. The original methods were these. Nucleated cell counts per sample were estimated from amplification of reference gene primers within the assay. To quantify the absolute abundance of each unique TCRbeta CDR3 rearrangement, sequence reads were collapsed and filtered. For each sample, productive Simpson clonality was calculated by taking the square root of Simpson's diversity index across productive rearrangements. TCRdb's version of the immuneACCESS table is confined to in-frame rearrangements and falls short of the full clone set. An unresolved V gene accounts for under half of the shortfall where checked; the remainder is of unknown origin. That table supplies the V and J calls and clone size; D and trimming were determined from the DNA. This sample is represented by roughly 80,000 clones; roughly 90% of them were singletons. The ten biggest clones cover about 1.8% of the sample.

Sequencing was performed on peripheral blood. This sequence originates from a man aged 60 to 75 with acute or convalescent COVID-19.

The DNA sequence is as follows: TGTGCCACAAAGGGGCCCGAAAATTCACCCCTCCACTTT. Its product reads: CATKGPENSPLHF. The rearrangement joined TRBV6-6 to TRBJ1-6, and TRBD1 may be the D gene, going by 5 matching bases. The CDR3 spans 13 residues, from the cysteine through the phenylalanine. Here the CDR3 DNA is all that survives: 39 bases in frame from base 1. CDR1 and CDR2 are read off the germline V gene (reference sequence) as MNHNY and SVGAGI. V is pared back by 10 bases and J by 7 bases, with 14 bases lying between the germline termini.